The clone carrying this T cell receptor (beta chain) has a count of ten or more. As yet, its antigen is unknown. Investigators produced naive CD8 libraries from roughly 20,000 to 1,000,000 sorted cells, drawing on 10%, 30% or 50% RNA. Isolation of naive CD8 T cells was achieved by sorting on a CD8+CD4-CCR7+CD45RA+ phenotype. This entry belongs to a study of molecular identifiers for immune sequencing clone quantification. Turning to the study itself: Naive CD8 cell RNA, from about 20,000 or 100,000 cells, was split five ways in replicates, with four sequenced.

Whole-study findings and limits: Clones above 20 RNA copies contained over 99% of effector molecules and under 1% of naive molecules.

TCRdb used MiXCR to reprocess the PCR reads, holding one entry per CDR3 protein. The sample has roughly 630,000 distinct CDR3 sequences, 25% seen once. Sequencing used naive CD8+ T cells from blood, with Jurkat cell RNA spiked in. Subset given: FACS-sorted CD8+CD4-CCR7+CD45RA+ naive T cells. The clonotype comes from a human donor in good health. Some libraries in this study had Jurkat cell RNA spiked in.

The DNA of the CDR3 is TGTGCCAGCAGTTTCCGGGGGGAGGTCTACGAGCAGTACTTC. Protein: CASSFRGEVYEQYF. This chain links TRBV28 with TRBJ2-7, with TRBD2 matching over 7 bases. The V segment lost 3 bases and the J segment 3 bases; nucleotides outside the gene matches: 5. Germline lookup yields CDR1 MDHEN and CDR2 SYDVKM. The CDR3 is 14 residues long.